The 31 T cell receptor beta chains given below trace back to one sample, sequenced in a study of Ad26.COV2.S vaccination and SARS-CoV-2 variants. Assay: immunoSEQ multiplex PCR; the TCRdb copy retains only in-frame clones and omits some. Of about 350,000 clones in the sample, just over 90% are singletons; the top ten hold about 3.9%. Here the sequenced sample was peripheral blood, taken after recovery from COVID-19. These receptors all stem from a human donor who had recovered from COVID-19.

This clone was counted a few times. The rearrangement uses TRBV23-1 and TRBJ1-4, with TRBD1 matching over 7 bases. TRBV23-1 is classed as an ORF, of uncertain function. The junction had 3 bases not matched to a gene; V was cut back by 3 bases and J by 8 bases. CDR3 size: 13 residues. The CDR3 sequence is CASSQRGGEKLFF. The CDR3 region has the DNA TGCGCCAGCAGTCAGAGAGGGGGCGAAAAACTGTTTTTT.

The chain joins TRBV4-1 to TRBJ1-2; D remains ambiguous. Germline values: CDR1 MGHRA, CDR2 YSYEKL. With 4 bases removed from V and 2 bases from J, the gap between germline ends came to 11 bases. The CDR3 runs to 14 residues. The CDR3 here is CASSPRRSNYGYTF. The CDR3 nucleotides read TGCGCCAGCAGCCCCAGGCGGTCAAACTATGGCTACACCTTC.

CDR3 protein: CASSVASGGYNEQFF. The CDR3 region has the DNA TGTGCCAGCAGTGTGGCTAGCGGGGGTTACAATGAGCAGTTCTTC. The chain is built from TRBV2 and TRBJ2-1; 10 bases are a match to TRBD2. Germline loops: CDR1 SNHLY, CDR2 FYNNEI. The V and J ends lost 4 bases and 4 bases, in that order; junction bases with no gene match: 4. The CDR3 has 15 amino acids.

The chain couples TRBV5-1 to TRBJ2-7; D is perhaps TRBD1 (5 bases). The CDR3 covers 15 residues. Per the germline V gene, CDR1 is SGHRS and CDR2 is YFSETQ. V was cut by 0 bases and J by 2 bases, with 12 bases left in between. The CDR3 nucleotides read TGCGCCAGCAGCTTGGAGGGCAGGGTGGCCTACGAGCAGTACTTC. Translated, it gives CASSLEGRVAYEQYF.

This chain connects TRBV5-1 to TRBJ2-1; TRBD2 matches at 12 bases. The junction had 6 bases not matched to a gene; V was cut back by 1 base and J by 10 bases. Per the germline V gene, CDR1 is SGHRS and CDR2 is YFSETQ. CDR3 length equals 15 residues. Here the CDR3 DNA reads TGCGCCAGCAGCTTGTCTAGCGGGGGGGCCTACGAGCAGTTCTTC. Protein sequence: CASSLSSGGAYEQFF.

The chain employs TRBV6-5 and TRBJ1-2; 8 bases are a match to TRBD1. Germline CDR1 is MNHEY and CDR2 is SVGAGI. This CDR3 spans 14 amino acids. The V segment lost 7 bases and the J segment 3 bases; nucleotides outside the gene matches: 7. The CDR3 sequence: CASIPRTGYYGYTF. CDR3 DNA sequence: TGTGCCAGCATCCCAAGGACAGGGTACTATGGCTACACCTTC.

This rearrangement joins TRBV5-4 to TRBJ2-7; 7 positions agree with TRBD2. Germline loops: CDR1 SGHNT, CDR2 YYREEE (reference sequence). Unmatched junction bases numbered 1, after V lost 4 bases and J lost 0 bases. The CDR3 runs 13 residues. The CDR3, as DNA: TGTGCCAGCAGCGGGGGGGACTCCTACGAGCAGTACTTC. Protein sequence: CASSGGDSYEQYF.

The chain links TRBV29-1 to TRBJ1-1, with D maybe TRBD1 (5 bases). There are 15 residues in the CDR3. Germline V gene lookup returns CDR1 SQVTM and CDR2 ANQGSEA. V was pared by 1 base and J by 1 base, with 13 bases between. The DNA for the CDR3 is TGCAGCGTTGAAGGGGGCGCGGGTTGGAACACTGAAGCTTTCTTT. This translates into CSVEGGAGWNTEAFF.

This sequence joins TRBV9 and TRBJ2-1, with TRBD2 matching over 9 bases. CDR1 is SGDLS and CDR2 is YYNGEE in the germline V gene. The CDR3 has 15 residues. V gave up 2 bases and J gave up 8 bases; unmatched junction bases: 8. The CDR3 DNA sequence: TGTGCCAGCAGCGTGGTGGCGGGGGGGACCGATGAGCAGTTCTTC. Protein: CASSVVAGGTDEQFF.

The CDR3 DNA sequence: TGCGCCAGCAGGAGACAAGAGACCCAGTACTTC. Translated, it gives CASRRQETQYF. The V and J genes are TRBV5-1 and TRBJ2-5; D call uncertain. The V gene lost 5 bases and the J gene lost 2 bases, with 4 bases spanning the gap. Germline CDR1 reads SGHRS; CDR2 reads YFSETQ. The CDR3 length is 11 residues.

This clone is a singleton in its sample. The chain has TRBV27 and TRBJ1-6, with a possible D match to TRBD1 (5 bases). V was cut by 7 bases and J by 4 bases, with 14 bases left in between. Per the germline V gene, CDR1 is MNHEY and CDR2 is SMNVEV (reference sequence). This CDR3 region has 15 residues. For the CDR3, the DNA is TGTGCCAGCACCCAAGTGGGGGATTATAATTCACCCCTCCACTTT. This sequence encodes CASTQVGDYNSPLHF.

The rearrangement joins TRBV10-3 to TRBJ1-1; D is uncertain. V was shortened by 11 bases and J by 2 bases, with 15 bases between the two germline ends. This CDR3 has 13 amino acids. Germline values: CDR1 ENHRY, CDR2 SYGVKD. The CDR3: CASRDGDNTEAFF. The CDR3 DNA reads as TGTGCCTCACGCGACGGGGATAACACTGAAGCTTTCTTT.

This clone was observed a handful of times. This chain connects TRBV7-9 to TRBJ1-1, with a possible D match to TRBD1 (5 bases). V was pared by 3 bases and J by 4 bases, with 21 bases between. The CDR3 spans 17 residues. Per the germline V gene, CDR1 is SEHNR and CDR2 is FQNEAQ (reference sequence). The CDR3 sequence: CASSFPQGLVGATEAFF. In DNA, the CDR3 is TGTGCCAGCAGCTTCCCGCAGGGTCTGGTTGGCGCCACTGAAGCTTTCTTT.

This clone appeared once. This chain joins TRBV19 and TRBJ1-1; D possibly corresponds to TRBD1 (5 bases). CDR3 length: 13 amino acids. From germline, CDR1 is LNHDA and CDR2 SQIVND (reference sequence). Trimming removed 11 bases from V and 3 bases from J, with 16 bases in between. CDR3 loop: CASESGLHTEAFF. Written as DNA, the CDR3 is TGTGCCTCAGAGTCGGGGCTCCACACTGAAGCTTTCTTT. Supplemented by reference TRBV19 and TRBJ1-1, the full variable domain reads DGGITQSPKYLFRKEGQNVTLSCEQNLNHDAMYWYRQDPGQGLRLIYYSQIVNDFQKGDIAEGYSVSREKKESFPLTVTSAQKNPTAFYLCASESGLHTEAFFGQGTRLTVV.

The chain couples TRBV9 to TRBJ2-2; TRBD1 matches 7 bases. This CDR3 is built from 15 residues. CDR1 is SGDLS, CDR2 YYNGEE, per germline. Unmatched junction bases numbered 8, after V lost 4 bases and J lost 5 bases. DNA of the CDR3: TGTGCCAGCAGCCTCCGACAGGGTTCGACCGGGGAGCTGTTTTTT. Protein product: CASSLRQGSTGELFF.

The chain couples TRBV25-1 to TRBJ2-7, with a possible D match to TRBD1 (5 bases). V was cut by 1 base and J by 1 base, with 11 bases left in between. Germline V lookup: CDR1 MGHDK, CDR2 SYGVNS. The CDR3 is made up of 15 amino acids. CDR3 residues: CASSEWVTGSYEQYF. As DNA, the CDR3 is TGTGCCAGCAGTGAATGGGTTACAGGTTCCTACGAGCAGTACTTC.

The J gene is TRBJ1-2, the V gene TRBV5-1; 11 nucleotides align to TRBD1. The CDR3 loop spans 17 amino acids. The ends lost 0 bases at V and 6 bases at J; junction bases unmatched: 10. Germline loops: CDR1 SGHRS, CDR2 YFSETQ. The CDR3 DNA sequence: TGCGCCAGCAGCTTGGCCCCCGGGACAGGGGGGACAGATGGCTACACCTTC. This codes for CASSLAPGTGGTDGYTF.

This rearrangement joins TRBV6-2 or TRBV6-3 to TRBJ2-7; a weak D match, TRBD1 (6 bases). CDR3 length: 17 amino acids. Germline CDR1 is MNHEY and CDR2 is SVGEGT. Trimming removed 1 base from V and 3 bases from J, with 19 bases in between. The CDR3 is CASSYWNLGGQGYEQYF. CDR3 nucleotides: TGTGCCAGCAGTTACTGGAACTTAGGGGGTCAAGGCTACGAGCAGTACTTC.

The rearrangement uses TRBV10-3 and TRBJ2-2; D ambiguous. The CDR3 runs 13 residues. The V gene lost 7 bases and the J gene lost 0 bases, with 6 bases spanning the gap. CDR1 is ENHRY and CDR2 is SYGVKD in the germline V gene. The CDR3 here is CAITTANTGELFF. The CDR3 coding sequence is TGTGCCATCACAACTGCGAACACCGGGGAGCTGTTTTTT.

V and J are TRBV6-5 and TRBJ1-6; D is unclear. Trimming cost V 7 bases and J 3 bases, with 13 bases left between them. The CDR3 extends over 15 amino acids. From germline, CDR1 is MNHEY and CDR2 SVGAGI. The CDR3 region has the DNA TGTGCCAGCATGGCAGATTCCCACTATAATTCACCCCTCCACTTT. Amino acid sequence: CASMADSHYNSPLHF.

The genes are TRBV7-9 and TRBJ2-1; D is unresolved. The CDR3 consists of 12 residues. V was trimmed by 5 bases and J by 5 bases, leaving 7 bases between them. Germline V lookup: CDR1 SEHNR, CDR2 FQNEAQ (reference sequence). This chain's CDR3 is CASSHKNNEQFF. For the CDR3, the DNA is TGTGCCAGCAGCCATAAAAACAATGAGCAGTTCTTC.

J is TRBJ2-2 and V is TRBV2; D gene ambiguous. Germline CDR1 is SNHLY and CDR2 is FYNNEI. The CDR3 sequence is 14 residues long. V was pared by 5 bases and J by 3 bases, with 10 bases between. The DNA for the CDR3 is TGTGCCAGCAGTCCTACTTATTACACCGGGGAGCTGTTTTTT. It is translated as CASSPTYYTGELFF.

Here the CDR3 DNA reads TGTGCCAGCAGTATTGGGCTAAGCACTGAAGCTTTCTTT. It translates to CASSIGLSTEAFF. V gene TRBV27 combines with J gene TRBJ1-1; D call uncertain. The CDR3 is made up of 13 amino acids. Germline loops: CDR1 MNHEY, CDR2 SMNVEV (reference sequence). Between the trimmed V and J ends, which lost 5 bases and 4 bases, there was a span of 11 bases.

The gene calls are TRBV7-9 and TRBJ1-1; TRBD1 is a possible D gene (5 bases). V lost 5 bases, J lost 11 bases, and 12 bases lay in between. In germline, CDR1 is SEHNR, CDR2 FQNEAQ (reference sequence). The CDR3 consists of 11 residues. CDR3 sequence: CASSRTGGAFF. CDR3 DNA sequence: TGTGCCAGCAGCCGAACCGGGGGGGCTTTCTTT.

This sequence joins TRBV28 and TRBJ2-3; D may match TRBD1 or TRBD2 (7 bases each). Trimming pared 4 bases from V and 2 bases from J, leaving 10 bases between. The CDR3 consists of 14 residues. Per germline, CDR1 MDHEN and CDR2 SYDVKM. This chain's CDR3 is CASSSGGATDTQYF. In nucleotides, the CDR3 is TGTGCCAGCAGTTCAGGGGGGGCCACAGATACGCAGTATTTT.

This sequence joins TRBV2 and TRBJ1-1; D perhaps matches TRBD1 (5 bases). The V gene's germline CDR1 is SNHLY and CDR2 FYNNEI. There are 14 residues in the CDR3. Trimming took 7 bases from V and 2 from J, leaving 14 bases between them. CDR3 nucleotides: TGTGCCAGCACTAGGGAGGGGCGAAACACTGAAGCTTTCTTT. It translates to CASTREGRNTEAFF.

This sequence joins TRBV7-6 and TRBJ2-5, with TRBD1 matching over 9 bases. Germline CDR1 and CDR2: SGHVS and FNYEAQ. V lost 5 bases, J lost 7 bases, and 17 bases stayed unmatched. The CDR3 extends over 17 amino acids. The CDR3 spells CASSPPGTGILRGTQYF. CDR3 nucleotides: TGTGCCAGCAGCCCCCCTGGGACAGGGATCCTTCGGGGGACCCAGTACTTC.

The V and J genes are TRBV7-2 and TRBJ2-2, with 11 nucleotides matching TRBD2. This CDR3 is built from 16 residues. With 7 bases clipped from V and 5 bases from J, the junction kept 9 bases outside the gene matches. Germline CDR1 and CDR2: SGHTA and FQGNSA. CDR3 in amino acids: CASNDIAGGRTGELFF. In DNA form, the CDR3 reads TGTGCCAGCAACGACATAGCGGGGGGGCGAACCGGGGAGCTGTTTTTT.

The chain recombines TRBV7-3 with TRBJ2-5; D is undetermined. V was shortened by 5 bases and J by 0 bases, with 10 bases between the two germline ends. Germline V lookup: CDR1 SGHTA, CDR2 FQGTGA. The CDR3 is 14 amino acids. Here the CDR3 DNA reads TGTGCCAGCAGCCCCCAGGAGAACCAAGAGACCCAGTACTTC. This gives the protein CASSPQENQETQYF. Looking up the rest from reference TRBV7-3 and TRBJ2-5 gives the full variable domain: GAGVSQTPSNKVTEKGKYVELRCDPISGHTALYWYRQSLGQGPEFLIYFQGTGAADDSGLPNDRFFAVRPEGSVSTLKIQRTERGDSAVYLCASSPQENQETQYFGPGTRLLVL.

CDR3 residues: CSVVVGETQYF. Here the CDR3 DNA reads TGCAGCGTCGTCGTGGGGGAGACCCAGTACTTC. This chain links TRBV29-1 with TRBJ2-5, with D unresolved. Looked up from germline, CDR1 is SQVTM and CDR2 is ANQGSEA. Trimming took 6 bases from V and 5 from J, leaving 10 bases between them. CDR3 size: 11 residues.

This chain joins TRBV4-1 and TRBJ2-7; 7 bases are shared with TRBD2. The V segment lost 3 bases and the J segment 6 bases; nucleotides outside the gene matches: 20. CDR1 and CDR2 (germline): MGHRA, YSYEKL. The length of the CDR3 is 18 residues. The CDR3 nucleotides read TGCGCCAGCAGCCAGGGAGGGGCTAGCGCGTTGGTGGGCGGCGAGCAGTACTTC. Translating gives CASSQGGASALVGGEQYF.